A selection of T cell receptor beta chains follows, all from one sample in a study of OX40 agonist ivuxolimab in advanced cancers. Sequencing used immunoSEQ multiplex PCR; TCRdb keeps in-frame clones, though not all of them. The data show around 84,000 clones, roughly 89% seen once. Specimen: CD4+ or CD8+ T cells sorted from blood, collected in a trial of the OX40 agonist ivuxolimab. All receptors derive from an adult with an advanced solid tumor such as melanoma, head and neck, liver or kidney cancer. The CDR3 runs from the conserved cysteine through the conserved F or W. A D gene is named only where the DNA matches it firmly. The listing skips clone size in some rows; elsewhere it reads once, few, many or a size class.

NA	TRBV14	NA	TRBJ1-2	CASSQDLGRGRGYTF	TGTGCCAGCAGCCAAGATCTTGGCAGGGGACGTGGCTACACCTTC
NA	TRBV5-6	TRBD2	TRBJ2-1	CASSSRILAGGPVNEQFF	TGTGCCAGCAGCTCGAGGATCCTAGCGGGGGGGCCGGTTAATGAGCAGTTCTTC
NA	TRBV6-1	TRBD2	TRBJ2-3	CASSEGTRFPDTQYF	TGTGCCAGCAGTGAAGGGACTAGATTTCCAGATACGCAGTATTTT
NA	TRBV18	NA	TRBJ2-3	CASSPAPDTQYF	TGTGCCAGCTCACCGGCCCCAGATACGCAGTATTTT
NA	TRBV5-1	NA	TRBJ2-1	CASSRPGYEQFF	TGCGCCAGCAGCAGACCGGGGTATGAGCAGTTCTTC
NA	TRBV19	TRBD1	TRBJ2-7	CASSTTGTGRSYEQYF	TGTGCCAGTAGTACCACAGGGACAGGGAGAAGCTACGAGCAGTACTTC
once	TRBV2	TRBD1	TRBJ2-2	CANQRTGRTGELFF	TGTGCCAACCAACGGACAGGGAGGACCGGGGAGCTGTTTTTT
NA	TRBV28	TRBD1	TRBJ2-1	CASTPWTGENEQFF	TGTGCCAGCACCCCCTGGACAGGAGAAAATGAGCAGTTCTTC
NA	TRBV2	TRBD1	TRBJ1-2	CASSGQGARGYGYTF	TGTGCCAGCTCGGGACAGGGGGCGCGAGGCTATGGCTACACCTTC
NA	TRBV15	NA	TRBJ2-7	CATSRDIAASNEQYF	TGTGCCACCAGCAGAGATATAGCGGCCTCGAACGAGCAGTACTTC
NA	TRBV5-4	NA	TRBJ2-1	CASSPPGTLYNEQFF	TGTGCCAGCAGCCCCCCGGGCACCTTGTACAATGAGCAGTTCTTC
NA	TRBV11-3	NA	TRBJ1-2	CASTFPSTKLEYGYTF	TGTGCCAGCACCTTCCCATCCACTAAACTGGAGTATGGCTACACCTTC
NA	TRBV18	NA	TRBJ2-5	CASSPPGTRGQTQYF	TGTGCCAGCTCACCCCCGGGCACCAGAGGCCAGACCCAGTACTTC
NA	TRBV19	TRBD1	TRBJ1-1	CASTPTGFNTEAFF	TGTGCCAGTACCCCGACAGGGTTTAACACTGAAGCTTTCTTT
NA	TRBV10-1	TRBD2	TRBJ2-1	CASSDPFGGRANEQFF	TGCGCCAGCAGTGATCCTTTTGGCGGGAGGGCGAATGAGCAGTTCTTC
NA	TRBV11-2	TRBD1	TRBJ1-1	CASSFSHGQGNTEAFF	TGTGCCAGCAGCTTCTCCCACGGACAGGGGAACACTGAAGCTTTCTTT
NA	TRBV5-1	TRBD2	TRBJ2-7	CASSLLAGDLEQYF	TGCGCCAGCAGCTTACTAGCGGGAGACCTCGAGCAGTACTTC
NA	TRBV7-2	NA	TRBJ2-1	CASSPFHGAYNEQFF	TGTGCCAGCAGCCCTTTCCATGGAGCCTACAATGAGCAGTTCTTC
NA	TRBV6-1	NA	TRBJ2-1	CAGDHSDGLANEQFF	TGTGCCGGGGACCACTCAGACGGTCTTGCAAATGAGCAGTTCTTC
NA	TRBV6-5	NA	TRBJ2-3	CASSQDRSTDTQYF	TGTGCCAGCAGCCAAGACAGGAGCACAGATACGCAGTATTTT
NA	TRBV6-1	NA	TRBJ1-1	CAAGRWNTEAFF	TGTGCCGCGGGACGTTGGAACACTGAAGCTTTCTTT
NA	TRBV30	TRBD1	TRBJ1-6	CAGEGQTNSPLHF	TGTGCCGGAGAGGGACAGACGAATTCACCCCTCCACTTT
once	TRBV6-1	NA	TRBJ1-2	CASSEANGYGYTF	TGTGCCAGCAGTGAAGCGAACGGGTATGGCTACACCTTC
NA	TRBV5-1	NA	TRBJ2-7	CASSPQGNEQYF	TGCGCCAGCAGCCCTCAGGGTAACGAGCAGTACTTC
NA	TRBV19	NA	TRBJ2-2	CASSILGTNTGELFF	TGTGCCAGTAGTATACTCGGGACGAACACCGGGGAGCTGTTTTTT
NA	TRBV19	TRBD1	TRBJ1-5	CASSIPGQGEEHF	TGTGCCAGTAGTATACCCGGACAGGGTGAAGAGCATTTT
NA	TRBV7-9	NA	TRBJ1-1	CASSSGASNTEAFF	TGTGCCAGCAGCTCGGGGGCCTCGAACACTGAAGCTTTCTTT
NA	TRBV29-1	NA	TRBJ2-1	CSVGAGYEQFF	TGCAGCGTGGGGGCGGGGTATGAGCAGTTCTTC
NA	TRBV5-1	NA	TRBJ2-3	CASTRTGTDTQYF	TGCGCCAGCACTAGGACAGGCACAGATACGCAGTATTTT
NA	TRBV30	NA	TRBJ2-1	CAWSVGLWSSYNEQFF	TGTGCCTGGAGTGTAGGGTTATGGAGCTCCTACAATGAGCAGTTCTTC
NA	TRBV28	NA	TRBJ2-7	CASSSAGILREQYF	TGTGCCAGCAGTTCCGCAGGGATTCTTCGCGAGCAGTACTTC
NA	TRBV7-9	TRBD1	TRBJ2-7	CASSSGLRTGPYEQYF	TGTGCCAGCAGCTCCGGGTTGAGGACAGGGCCCTACGAGCAGTACTTC
NA	TRBV18	NA	TRBJ1-4	CASSTGTRSLQTNEKLFF	TGTGCCAGCTCAACCGGGACCCGTAGCCTGCAAACTAATGAAAAACTGTTTTTT
NA	TRBV19	NA	TRBJ2-5	CASSIDPSRVETQYF	TGTGCCAGTAGTATAGATCCGTCCAGGGTGGAGACCCAGTACTTC
NA	TRBV27	NA	TRBJ1-5	CASSKQGSNQPQHF	TGTGCCAGCAGTAAACAGGGAAGCAATCAGCCCCAGCATTTT
NA	TRBV9	TRBD1	TRBJ2-3	CASSAAGQGETDTQYF	TGTGCCAGCAGCGCGGCCGGACAGGGTGAGACAGATACGCAGTATTTT
NA	TRBV5-1	TRBD2	TRBJ2-1	CASSGGGRDMPEQFF	TGCGCCAGCAGCGGGGGCGGGAGGGATATGCCTGAGCAGTTCTTC
NA	TRBV19	NA	TRBJ1-5	CASSTRDIWGNQPQHF	TGTGCCAGTAGTACCAGGGATATTTGGGGCAATCAGCCCCAGCATTTT
NA	TRBV6-1	TRBD2	TRBJ2-5	CASILRGGGETQYF	TGTGCCAGCATCCTGCGGGGGGGCGGCGAGACCCAGTACTTC
NA	TRBV11-2	TRBD2	TRBJ2-5	CASSLGLAGGKETQYF	TGTGCCAGCAGCTTGGGACTAGCGGGAGGAAAAGAGACCCAGTACTTC
NA	TRBV2	NA	TRBJ1-2	CASSVGEGYGYTF	TGTGCCAGCAGTGTCGGGGAGGGCTATGGCTACACCTTC
NA	TRBV6-6	NA	TRBJ1-1	CASGHLANTEAFF	TGTGCCAGCGGTCATTTGGCCAACACTGAAGCTTTCTTT
NA	TRBV18	NA	TRBJ2-5	CASSPVQGTQETQYF	TGTGCCAGCTCACCGGTACAGGGGACTCAAGAGACCCAGTACTTC
NA	TRBV30	TRBD1	TRBJ1-6	CAGRTGSYNSPLHF	TGTGCCGGTAGGACAGGCTCCTATAATTCACCCCTCCACTTT
NA	TRBV19	NA	TRBJ2-5	CASSITPETQYF	TGTGCCAGTAGTATAACCCCTGAGACCCAGTACTTC
NA	TRBV11-2	NA	TRBJ2-1	CASSLDSTDRQFF	TGTGCCAGCAGCTTAGACTCGACAGATCGCCAGTTCTTC
NA	TRBV6-5	NA	TRBJ2-6	CASSSYGASGANVLTF	TGTGCCAGCAGTTCCTACGGGGCCTCTGGGGCCAACGTCCTGACTTTC
NA	TRBV4-1	TRBD1	TRBJ1-1	CASSQDPPDRGGAFF	TGCGCCAGCAGCCAAGATCCTCCGGACAGGGGTGGCGCTTTCTTT
NA	TRBV6-6	NA	TRBJ2-7	CASRIQGGEQYF	TGTGCCAGCAGAATCCAGGGGGGCGAGCAGTACTTC
NA	TRBV10-3	NA	TRBJ1-1	CAITPREEAPAFF	TGTGCCATCACCCCCCGGGAAGAAGCCCCAGCTTTCTTT
NA	TRBV5-4	TRBD2	TRBJ2-3	CASSLTLAGGTDTQYF	TGTGCCAGCAGCTTGACTTTGGCGGGGGGCACAGATACGCAGTATTTT